This T cell receptor beta chain was documented in a study of CD8 T cells in Susac syndrome. Reverse transcription of about 0.45 to 1 ug RNA was carried out with random hexamers. TCRdb recomputed calls from the immunoSEQ multiplex PCR reads with MiXCR, one row per CDR3 protein. The sample includes tens of thousands of distinct CDR3 sequences, roughly 94% of them seen just once. Study results and caveats: Clonal CD8+ expansion in Susac was highest in TEMRA cells and active patients.

The germline V gene encodes CDR1 LGHNA and CDR2 YSLEER. The CDR3 covers 18 residues. Trimming removed 0 bases from V and 7 bases from J; junction bases left unmatched: 13. Regarding this clonotype: Antigen specificity is unknown.

The chain joins TRBV4-3 to TRBJ2-1, with TRBD2 matching over 9 bases. The sample was CD8+ T cells from PBMCs. This TCR was recovered from a human donor with Susac syndrome. The CDR3 reads CASSQDRVVAGEKNEQFF. The CDR3 nucleotides are TGCGCCAGCAGCCAAGATCGAGTGGTAGCGGGGGAGAAGAATGAGCAGTTCTTC.